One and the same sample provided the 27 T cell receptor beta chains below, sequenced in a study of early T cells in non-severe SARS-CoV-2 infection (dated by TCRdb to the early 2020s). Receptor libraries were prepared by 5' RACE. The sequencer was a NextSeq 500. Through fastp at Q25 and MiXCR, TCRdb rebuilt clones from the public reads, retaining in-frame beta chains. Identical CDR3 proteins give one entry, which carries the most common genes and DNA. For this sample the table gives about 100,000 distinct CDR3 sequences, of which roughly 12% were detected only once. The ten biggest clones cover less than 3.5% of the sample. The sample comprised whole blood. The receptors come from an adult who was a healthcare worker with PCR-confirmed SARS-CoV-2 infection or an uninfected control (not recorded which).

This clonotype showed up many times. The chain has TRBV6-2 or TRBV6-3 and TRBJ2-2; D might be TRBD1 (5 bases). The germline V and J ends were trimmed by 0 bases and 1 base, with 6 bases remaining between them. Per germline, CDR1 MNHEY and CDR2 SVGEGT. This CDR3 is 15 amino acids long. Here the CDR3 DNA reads TGTGCCAGCAGTTACTCCAGGGAGAACACCGGGGAGCTGTTTTTT. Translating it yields CASSYSRENTGELFF.

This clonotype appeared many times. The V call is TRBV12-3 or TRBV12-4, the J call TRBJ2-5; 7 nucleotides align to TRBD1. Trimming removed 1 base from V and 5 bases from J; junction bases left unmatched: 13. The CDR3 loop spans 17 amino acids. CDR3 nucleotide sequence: TGTGCCAGCAGTTTAGGGGGTAGCTCGACAGGGACCGAGACCCAGTACTTC. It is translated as CASSLGGSSTGTETQYF.

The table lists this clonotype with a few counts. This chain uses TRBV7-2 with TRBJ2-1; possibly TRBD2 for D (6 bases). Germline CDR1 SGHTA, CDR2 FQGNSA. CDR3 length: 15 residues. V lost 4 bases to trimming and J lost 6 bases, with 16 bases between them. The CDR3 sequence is CASSSRRDFRNEQFF. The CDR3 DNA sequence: TGTGCCAGCAGCTCTAGACGGGACTTCCGCAATGAGCAGTTCTTC.

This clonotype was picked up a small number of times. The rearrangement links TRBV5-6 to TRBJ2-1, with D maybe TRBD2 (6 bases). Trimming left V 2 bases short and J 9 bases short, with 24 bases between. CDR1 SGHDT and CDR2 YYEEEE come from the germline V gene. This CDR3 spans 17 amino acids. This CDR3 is CASSLTKGLPRIGEQFF. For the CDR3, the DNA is TGTGCCAGCAGCTTAACTAAGGGACTTCCCAGGATCGGTGAGCAGTTCTTC.

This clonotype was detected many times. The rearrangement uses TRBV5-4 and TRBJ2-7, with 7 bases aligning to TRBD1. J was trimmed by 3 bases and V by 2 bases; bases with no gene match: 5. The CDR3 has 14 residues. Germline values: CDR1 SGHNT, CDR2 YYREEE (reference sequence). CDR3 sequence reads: CASSLDRVSYEQYF. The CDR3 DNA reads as TGTGCCAGCAGCTTAGACAGGGTAAGCTACGAGCAGTACTTC.

CDR3 in amino acids: CASSYRPREQPQHF. The CDR3 DNA follows: TGTGCCAGCAGCTACCGCCCCAGGGAACAGCCCCAGCATTTT. The chain joins TRBV7-9 to TRBJ1-5, with TRBD1 as a possible D gene (5 bases). The CDR3 has 14 residues. V was shortened by 4 bases and J by 7 bases, with 14 bases between the two germline ends. Germline loops: CDR1 SEHNR, CDR2 FQNEAQ (reference sequence).

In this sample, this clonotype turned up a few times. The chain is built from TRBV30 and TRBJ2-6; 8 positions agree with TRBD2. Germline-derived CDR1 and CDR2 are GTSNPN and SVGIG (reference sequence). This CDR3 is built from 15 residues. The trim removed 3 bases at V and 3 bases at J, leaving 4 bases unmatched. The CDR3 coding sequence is TGTGCCTGGAGAGGGCTAGCGGGTGGGGCCAACGTCCTGACTTTC. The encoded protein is CAWRGLAGGANVLTF.

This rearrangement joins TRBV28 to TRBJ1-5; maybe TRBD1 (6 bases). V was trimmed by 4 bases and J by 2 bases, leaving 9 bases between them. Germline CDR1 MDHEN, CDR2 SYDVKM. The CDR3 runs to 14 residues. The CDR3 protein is CASSSWTGNQPQHF. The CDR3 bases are TGTGCCAGCAGTTCATGGACAGGCAATCAGCCCCAGCATTTT.

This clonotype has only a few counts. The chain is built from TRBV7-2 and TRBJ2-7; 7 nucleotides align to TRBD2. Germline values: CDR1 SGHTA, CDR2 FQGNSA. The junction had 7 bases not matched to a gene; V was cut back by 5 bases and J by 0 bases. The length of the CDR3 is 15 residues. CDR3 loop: CASSLIAGPSYEQYF. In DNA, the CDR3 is TGTGCCAGCAGCCTTATAGCGGGTCCCTCCTACGAGCAGTACTTC. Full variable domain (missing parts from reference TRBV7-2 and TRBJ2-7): GAGVSQSPSNKVTEKGKDVELRCDPISGHTALYWYRQSLGQGLEFLIYFQGNSAPDKSGLPSDRFSAERTGGSVSTLTIQRTQQEDSAVYLCASSLIAGPSYEQYFGPGTRLTVT.

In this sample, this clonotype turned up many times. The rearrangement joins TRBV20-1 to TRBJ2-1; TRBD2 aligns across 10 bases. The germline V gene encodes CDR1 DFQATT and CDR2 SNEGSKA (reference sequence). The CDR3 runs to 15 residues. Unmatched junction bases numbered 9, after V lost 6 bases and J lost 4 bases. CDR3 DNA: TGCAGTGCCCCCAGCCCTAGCGGGGGTTACAATGAGCAGTTCTTC. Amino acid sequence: CSAPSPSGGYNEQFF.

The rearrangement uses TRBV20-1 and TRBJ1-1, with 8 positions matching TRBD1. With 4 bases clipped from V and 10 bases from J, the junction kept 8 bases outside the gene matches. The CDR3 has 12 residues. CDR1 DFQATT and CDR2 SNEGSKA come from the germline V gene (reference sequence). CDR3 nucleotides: TGCAGTGCTACGACAGGGGTGGAGGTAGCTTTCTTT. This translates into CSATTGVEVAFF.

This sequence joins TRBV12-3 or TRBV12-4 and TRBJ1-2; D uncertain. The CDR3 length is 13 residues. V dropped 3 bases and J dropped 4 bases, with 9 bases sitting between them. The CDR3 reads CASSLTAGYGYTF. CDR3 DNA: TGTGCCAGCAGTTTGACGGCAGGCTATGGCTACACCTTC.

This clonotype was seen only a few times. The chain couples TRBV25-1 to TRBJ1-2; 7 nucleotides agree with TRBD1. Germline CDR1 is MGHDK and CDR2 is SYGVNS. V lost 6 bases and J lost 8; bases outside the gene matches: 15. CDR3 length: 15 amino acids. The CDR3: CASRFTGAAVEGYTF. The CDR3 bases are TGTGCCAGCAGGTTTACAGGGGCCGCCGTTGAGGGCTACACCTTC.

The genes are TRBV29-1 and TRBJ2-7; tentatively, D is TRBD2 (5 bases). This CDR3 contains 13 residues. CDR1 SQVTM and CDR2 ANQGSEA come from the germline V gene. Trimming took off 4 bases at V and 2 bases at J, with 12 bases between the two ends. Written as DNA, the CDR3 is TGCAGCGTTGGTCAGGACTCCCCCTACGAGCAGTACTTC. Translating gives CSVGQDSPYEQYF.

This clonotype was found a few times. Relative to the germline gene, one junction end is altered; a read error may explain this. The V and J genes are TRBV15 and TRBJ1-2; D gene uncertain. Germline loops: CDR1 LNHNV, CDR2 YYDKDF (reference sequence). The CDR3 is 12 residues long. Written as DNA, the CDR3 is TGTGCCACCAGCAGAGATCTTGCGGCTTGCTCCTTC. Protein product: CATSRDLAACSF.

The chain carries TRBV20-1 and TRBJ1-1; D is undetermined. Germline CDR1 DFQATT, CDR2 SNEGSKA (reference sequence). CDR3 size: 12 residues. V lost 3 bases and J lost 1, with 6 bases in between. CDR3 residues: CSASFPNTEAFF. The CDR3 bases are TGCAGTGCTAGCTTCCCGAACACTGAAGCTTTCTTT.

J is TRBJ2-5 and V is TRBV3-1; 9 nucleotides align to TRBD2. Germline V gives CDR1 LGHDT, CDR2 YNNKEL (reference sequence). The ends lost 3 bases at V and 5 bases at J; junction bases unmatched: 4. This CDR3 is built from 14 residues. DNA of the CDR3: TGTGCCAGCAGCCACTTAGCGGGAGCGGAGACCCAGTACTTC. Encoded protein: CASSHLAGAETQYF.

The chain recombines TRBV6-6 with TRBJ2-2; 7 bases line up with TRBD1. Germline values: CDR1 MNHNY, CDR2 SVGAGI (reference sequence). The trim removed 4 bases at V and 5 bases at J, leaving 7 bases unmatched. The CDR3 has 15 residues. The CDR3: CASSSPGQMTGELFF. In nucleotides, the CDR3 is TGTGCCAGCAGTTCCCCGGGACAGATGACCGGGGAGCTGTTTTTT.

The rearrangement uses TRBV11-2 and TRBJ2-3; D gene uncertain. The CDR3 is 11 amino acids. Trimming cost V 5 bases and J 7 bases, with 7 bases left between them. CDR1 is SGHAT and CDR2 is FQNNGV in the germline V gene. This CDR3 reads CASSRRYTQYF. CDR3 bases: TGTGCCAGCAGCCGCCGGTATACGCAGTATTTT.

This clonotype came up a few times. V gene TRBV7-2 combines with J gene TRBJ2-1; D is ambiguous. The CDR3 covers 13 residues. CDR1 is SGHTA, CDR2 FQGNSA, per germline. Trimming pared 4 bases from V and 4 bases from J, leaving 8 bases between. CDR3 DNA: TGTGCCAGCAGCTCCTTAATGTACAATGAGCAGTTCTTC. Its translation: CASSSLMYNEQFF.

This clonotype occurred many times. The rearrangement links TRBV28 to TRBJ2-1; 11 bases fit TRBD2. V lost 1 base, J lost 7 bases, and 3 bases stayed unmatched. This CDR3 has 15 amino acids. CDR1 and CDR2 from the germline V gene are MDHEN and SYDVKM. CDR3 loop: CASSLSSGGRNEQFF. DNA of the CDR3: TGTGCCAGCAGTTTATCTAGCGGGGGGCGGAATGAGCAGTTCTTC.

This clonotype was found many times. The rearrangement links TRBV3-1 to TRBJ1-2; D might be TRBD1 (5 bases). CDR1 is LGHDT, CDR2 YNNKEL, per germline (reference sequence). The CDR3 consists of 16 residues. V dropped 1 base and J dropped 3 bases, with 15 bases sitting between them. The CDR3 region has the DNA TGTGCCAGCAGCCAAGGAGGGGAGTTAGGCTACTATGGCTACACCTTC. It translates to CASSQGGELGYYGYTF.

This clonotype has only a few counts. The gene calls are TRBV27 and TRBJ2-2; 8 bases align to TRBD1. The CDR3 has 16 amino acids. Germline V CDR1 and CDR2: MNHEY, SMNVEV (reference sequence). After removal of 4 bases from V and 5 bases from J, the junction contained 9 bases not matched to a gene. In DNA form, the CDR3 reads TGTGCCAGCAGTTCCCCCTCAGGGGGCAAAACCGGGGAGCTGTTTTTT. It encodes CASSSPSGGKTGELFF.

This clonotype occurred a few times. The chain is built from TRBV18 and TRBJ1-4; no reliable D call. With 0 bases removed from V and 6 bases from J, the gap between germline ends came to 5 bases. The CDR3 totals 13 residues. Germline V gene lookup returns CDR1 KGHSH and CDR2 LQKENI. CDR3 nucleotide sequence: TGTGCCAGCTCACCACCGTCAGATGAAAAACTGTTTTTT. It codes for CASSPPSDEKLFF.

This CDR3 is CASRASPGYTF. The CDR3 DNA is TGTGCCAGCAGAGCCTCGCCCGGCTACACCTTC. The genes are TRBV28 and TRBJ1-2; D uncertain. Germline V lookup: CDR1 MDHEN, CDR2 SYDVKM. The CDR3 has 11 residues. The V and J ends lost 6 bases and 8 bases respectively, with 10 bases between them.

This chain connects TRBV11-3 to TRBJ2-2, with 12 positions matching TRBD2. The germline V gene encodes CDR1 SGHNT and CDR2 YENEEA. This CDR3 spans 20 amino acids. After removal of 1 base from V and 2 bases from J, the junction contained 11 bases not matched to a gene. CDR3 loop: CASSLALPTSGSVNTGELFF. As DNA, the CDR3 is TGTGCCAGCAGCTTAGCTCTGCCGACTAGCGGGAGTGTTAACACCGGGGAGCTGTTTTTT. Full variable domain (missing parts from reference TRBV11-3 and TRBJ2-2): EAGVVQSPRYKIIEKKQPVAFWCNPISGHNTLYWYLQNLGQGPELLIRYENEEAVDDSQLPKDRFSAERLKGVDSTLKIQPAELGDSAVYLCASSLALPTSGSVNTGELFFGEGSRLTVL.

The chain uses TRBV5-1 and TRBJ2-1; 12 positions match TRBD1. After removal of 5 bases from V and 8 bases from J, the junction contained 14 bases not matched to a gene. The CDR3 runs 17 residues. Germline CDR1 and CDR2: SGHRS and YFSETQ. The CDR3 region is CASSAGTGGKGDDEQFF. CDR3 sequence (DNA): TGCGCCAGCAGTGCCGGGACAGGGGGCAAGGGTGATGATGAGCAGTTCTTC.